The next 21 T cell receptor beta chains were all read from a single sample in a study of Ad26.COV2.S vaccination and SARS-CoV-2 variants. The treatment: around 19 received Ad26.COV2.S at low or high dose, single or two shots; 5 received placebo; per-sample allocation not given. Collection of the samples took place on day 63 after the first injection of vaccine or placebo. Method: immunoSEQ multiplex PCR; TCRdb's copy keeps in-frame clones and lacks some. The data contain about 350,000 clones, around 89% of them singletons. Specimen: peripheral blood, collected in a trial of Ad26.COV2.S vaccine versus placebo. These receptor sequences come from a person aged 18 to 65 who received the Ad26.COV2.S COVID-19 vaccine or a placebo.

CDR3 nucleotides: TGTGCCAGCAGCCCAGTCCCGAGTGGGGAGGGCACTGAAGCTTTCTTT. It encodes CASSPVPSGEGTEAFF. The chain uses TRBV13 and TRBJ1-1; D is unresolved. The germline V gene has CDR1 PRHDT and CDR2 FYEKMQ (reference sequence). The CDR3 spans 16 residues. Trimming removed 5 bases from V and 4 bases from J, with 20 bases in between.

This rearrangement joins TRBV20-1 to TRBJ1-1; D is perhaps TRBD1 (5 bases). CDR1 is DFQATT and CDR2 is SNEGSKA in the germline V gene (reference sequence). This CDR3 region has 11 residues. CDR3 amino acids: CLTTVNTEAFF. The CDR3 coding sequence is TGCCTGACGACAGTGAACACTGAAGCTTTCTTT.

The V call is TRBV27, the J call TRBJ2-7; 8 bases line up with TRBD1. This CDR3 has 15 residues. Germline CDR1 and CDR2: MNHEY and SMNVEV (reference sequence). With 3 bases clipped from V and 7 bases from J, the junction kept 11 bases outside the gene matches. For the CDR3, the DNA is TGTGCCAGCAGTTTCGCCGGACAGGGCGCTATGGAGCAGTACTTC. Its protein product is CASSFAGQGAMEQYF.

The genes are TRBV3-1 (or the pseudogene TRBV3-2) and TRBJ2-5; tentative D call: TRBD2 (6 bases). This CDR3 spans 16 amino acids. The V end lost 2 bases, the J end lost 4 bases, and 17 bases lay between the germline ends. CDR1 is LGHDT and CDR2 is YNNKEL in the germline V gene (reference sequence). CDR3 DNA: TGTGCCAGCAGCCAATCGCCCAGCGGCGGGGCAGAGACCCAGTACTTC. Translated: CASSQSPSGGAETQYF.

The V and J genes are TRBV3-1 (or the pseudogene TRBV3-2) and TRBJ1-6, with 7 bases aligning to TRBD1. Germline trimming cut 1 base from V and 10 bases from J; bases unmatched to any gene: 4. The V gene's germline CDR1 is LGHDT and CDR2 YNNKEL (reference sequence). This CDR3 is 14 amino acids long. Here the CDR3 reads CASSQGQGASPLHF. The CDR3 DNA follows: TGTGCCAGCAGCCAAGGACAGGGAGCGTCACCCCTCCACTTT.

This chain uses TRBV6-5 with TRBJ1-5; D may be TRBD1 (6 bases). This CDR3 is built from 14 residues. The V and J ends lost 9 bases and 1 base respectively, with 13 bases between them. In germline, CDR1 is MNHEY, CDR2 SVGAGI. The CDR3 protein is CASTGTISNQPQHF. The CDR3, as DNA: TGTGCCAGTACCGGGACAATCAGCAATCAGCCCCAGCATTTT.

The table lists this clone with a count of one. V usage is TRBV19 and J usage is TRBJ1-1; D might be TRBD1 (6 bases). The CDR3 is 13 amino acids. Per germline, CDR1 LNHDA and CDR2 SQIVND (reference sequence). V was shortened by 8 bases and J by 4 bases, with 14 bases between the two germline ends. CDR3 in DNA: TGTGCCAGTGTGCAGGGGTCTATCACTGAAGCTTTCTTT. Its translation is CASVQGSITEAFF.

The chain is built from TRBV28 and TRBJ1-4, with 7 bases matching TRBD1. This CDR3 contains 14 residues. Germline V gene lookup returns CDR1 MDHEN and CDR2 SYDVKM. The trim removed 0 bases at V and 7 bases at J, leaving 2 bases unmatched. CDR3 sequence reads: CASSLWGTAEKLFF. The DNA for the CDR3 is TGTGCCAGCAGTTTATGGGGGACAGCTGAAAAACTGTTTTTT. Together with reference TRBV28 and TRBJ1-4, the CDR3 gives the full variable domain: DVKVTQSSRYLVKRTGEKVFLECVQDMDHENMFWYRQDPGLGLRLIYFSYDVKMKEKGDIPEGYSVSREKKERFSLILESASTNQTSMYLCASSLWGTAEKLFFGSGTQLSVL.

This sequence joins TRBV6-5 and TRBJ1-5; 8 bases line up with TRBD1. Losses at the gene ends were 5 bases for V and 1 base for J; bases not matched to a gene: 4. Germline V gene sequence: CDR1 MNHEY, CDR2 SVGAGI. CDR3 length: 15 amino acids. In DNA form, the CDR3 reads TGTGCCAGCAGTCAGGGGGCTTGGAGCAATCAGCCCCAGCATTTT. Translating gives CASSQGAWSNQPQHF.

J is TRBJ1-1 and V is TRBV5-5, with TRBD1 as a possible D gene (6 bases). CDR1 and CDR2 from the germline V gene are SGHKS and YYEKEE (reference sequence). V lost 4 bases to trimming and J lost 0 bases, with 10 bases between them. This CDR3 has 14 amino acids. DNA of the CDR3: TGTGCCAGCAGCCCCTACAGGGTGAACACTGAAGCTTTCTTT. Translating gives CASSPYRVNTEAFF.

The chain is built from TRBV28 and TRBJ1-5; TRBD1 aligns across 8 bases. The CDR3 totals 15 residues. The J segment lost 9 bases and the V segment lost 5 bases, leaving 12 bases of the junction unmatched. CDR1 is MDHEN and CDR2 is SYDVKM in the germline V gene. CDR3: CASSLTGTGYTPQHF. The CDR3 coding sequence is TGTGCCAGCAGTCTCACCGGGACAGGTTATACGCCCCAGCATTTT.

The chain uses TRBV4-2 and TRBJ1-6; D unclear. Trimming shortened V by 1 base and J by 13 bases, and 17 bases separated the two germline ends. The CDR3 extends over 15 amino acids. Germline CDR1 and CDR2: LGHNA and YNFKEQ. The DNA for the CDR3 is TGTGCCAGCAGCCAAGGGACCATAGGTTACTCGCCCCTCCACTTT. Translating gives CASSQGTIGYSPLHF.

The chain employs TRBV9 and TRBJ2-5; 11 bases map to TRBD2. The germline CDR1 and CDR2 sequences are SGDLS and YYNGEE. Trimming removed 4 bases from V and 6 bases from J; junction bases left unmatched: 5. The CDR3 runs 14 residues. Here the CDR3 reads CASSPTSGKQTQYF. CDR3 nucleotide sequence: TGTGCCAGCAGCCCGACTAGCGGGAAACAGACCCAGTACTTC.

J is TRBJ2-3 and V is TRBV5-5; D call uncertain. The CDR3 totals 15 residues. The germline V and J ends were trimmed by 3 bases and 0 bases, with 11 bases remaining between them. Germline assignment: CDR1 SGHKS and CDR2 YYEKEE (reference sequence). The CDR3 protein is CASSSAKDSTDTQYF. DNA of the CDR3: TGTGCCAGCAGCTCCGCGAAGGACAGCACAGATACGCAGTATTTT.

The CDR3 DNA reads TGTGCCAGCAGCTTACTCACAGCTACCGAAAAACTGTTTTTT. It is translated as CASSLLTATEKLFF. The V gene is TRBV7-2, the J gene TRBJ1-4; D is unclear. The CDR3 covers 14 residues. From germline, CDR1 is SGHTA and CDR2 FQGNSA. Trimming removed 2 bases at V and 8 bases at J, with 12 bases between.

The chain links TRBV10-3 to TRBJ2-5, with D possibly matching TRBD1 (6 bases). The CDR3 extends over 13 amino acids. V shed 6 bases and J shed 7 bases, with 15 bases lying between them. From germline, CDR1 is ENHRY and CDR2 SYGVKD. The CDR3 DNA sequence: TGTGCCATCAGAGGACAGTTTGTCACGACCCAGTACTTC. Its protein product is CAIRGQFVTTQYF.

CDR3 residues: CASSTGGAETQYF. CDR3 nucleotides: TGTGCCAGTAGTACAGGGGGCGCAGAGACCCAGTACTTC. V gene TRBV19 combines with J gene TRBJ2-5, with 8 nucleotides matching TRBD1. The germline V gene has CDR1 LNHDA and CDR2 SQIVND (reference sequence). The CDR3 sequence is 13 residues long. J lost 4 bases, V lost 4 bases, and 2 bases had no gene match. The whole variable domain, filled in from reference TRBV19 and TRBJ2-5, reads DGGITQSPKYLFRKEGQNVTLSCEQNLNHDAMYWYRQDPGQGLRLIYYSQIVNDFQKGDIAEGYSVSREKKESFPLTVTSAQKNPTAFYLCASSTGGAETQYFGPGTRLLVL.

The chain has TRBV9 and TRBJ1-1; D remains unclear. V lost 0 bases and J lost 1, with 10 bases in between. The CDR3 contains 15 residues. The V gene's germline CDR1 is SGDLS and CDR2 YYNGEE. CDR3 region: CASSVDGNANTEAFF. The CDR3 nucleotides are TGTGCCAGCAGCGTAGACGGGAATGCGAACACTGAAGCTTTCTTT.

The chain links TRBV15 to TRBJ2-5, with D possibly called TRBD1 or TRBD2 (6 bases each). Trimming shortened V by 2 bases and J by 1 base, and 14 bases separated the two germline ends. The germline gives CDR1 LNHNV, CDR2 YYDKDF (reference sequence). The CDR3 extends over 16 amino acids. In nucleotides, the CDR3 is TGTGCCACCAGCAGACGGTCGCGGGACATCCAAGAGACCCAGTACTTC. Residues: CATSRRSRDIQETQYF.

This clone was observed a single time. The chain carries TRBV4-2 and TRBJ1-1, with D possibly TRBD1 on 6 matching bases. Germline V lookup: CDR1 LGHNA, CDR2 YNFKEQ. The CDR3 is 19 residues long. Trimming took off 7 bases at V and 3 bases at J, with 30 bases between the two ends. The CDR3 coding sequence is TGTGCCAGCACCGTCATGCGATACAGGGATAAATCCCTTTACACTGAAGCTTTCTTT. Its protein is CASTVMRYRDKSLYTEAFF.

This clone was seen just once. The V and J genes are TRBV18 and TRBJ2-6, with D perhaps TRBD1 (6 bases). V shed 6 bases and J shed 0 bases, with 15 bases lying between them. This CDR3 is built from 17 residues. Germline V CDR1 and CDR2: KGHSH, LQKENI. The CDR3 sequence: CASSVRTDHSGANVLTF. CDR3 sequence (DNA): TGTGCCAGCTCTGTTCGGACAGACCACTCTGGGGCCAACGTCCTGACTTTC.